The 8 T cell receptor beta chains in this list originate from one sample, sequenced in a study of CD8 T cells in ankylosing spondylitis. MiXCR, applied by TCRdb to the 5' RACE reads, yields one record per CDR3 protein. The repertoire has about 340,000 distinct CDR3 sequences, roughly 14% of them found once; the top ten carry approximately 1.1%. The sample taken for sequencing was blood, either unsorted or a sorted T cell fraction (not recorded which). The receptors derive from a male donor with ankylosing spondylitis or in good health (not recorded which).

This clonotype was seen a few times. V and J are TRBV9 and TRBJ2-3, with D maybe TRBD1 (5 bases). V lost 0 bases and J 6 bases, leaving 11 bases between the germline ends. Germline-derived CDR1 and CDR2 are SGDLS and YYNGEE. This CDR3 region has 14 residues. The CDR3: CASSVARVPDTQYF. The CDR3, as DNA: TGTGCCAGCAGCGTAGCCAGGGTCCCGGATACGCAGTATTTT.

This clonotype appeared a few times. The rearrangement links TRBV20-1 to TRBJ2-3; TRBD2 agrees at 11 bases. The CDR3 has 14 amino acids. With 5 bases clipped from V and 6 bases from J, the junction kept 7 bases outside the gene matches. Looked up from germline, CDR1 is DFQATT and CDR2 is SNEGSKA (reference sequence). CDR3 nucleotide sequence: TGCAGTGCTCAGGGACTAGCGGAATACGATACGCAGTATTTT. Residues: CSAQGLAEYDTQYF.

A few counts support this clonotype. The V and J genes are TRBV7-9 and TRBJ1-6; D may be TRBD1 (5 bases). From germline, CDR1 is SEHNR and CDR2 FQNEAQ (reference sequence). The CDR3 contains 14 residues. V lost 8 bases to trimming and J lost 5 bases, with 13 bases between them. This CDR3 reads CASRPTGDNSPLHF. CDR3 coding DNA: TGTGCCAGCCGGCCCACAGGTGATAATTCACCCCTCCACTTT.

The chain recombines TRBV3-1 with TRBJ2-1, with a tentative D call TRBD2 (5 bases). The germline CDR1 and CDR2 sequences are LGHDT and YNNKEL (reference sequence). V lost 3 bases to trimming and J lost 4 bases, with 16 bases between them. The CDR3 extends over 16 amino acids. CDR3: CASSHGTRTGYNEQFF. CDR3 bases: TGTGCCAGCAGCCATGGAACTAGGACGGGGTACAATGAGCAGTTCTTC.

This clonotype was observed a few times. This chain joins TRBV11-2 and TRBJ2-1; 9 nucleotides match TRBD2. This CDR3 contains 15 residues. V trimming: 4 bases; J trimming: 2 bases; junction bases outside the gene matches: 3. Germline assignment: CDR1 SGHAT and CDR2 FQNNGV. The CDR3 sequence is CASSSVAGAYNEQFF. The CDR3, as DNA: TGTGCCAGCAGCTCGGTAGCGGGAGCCTACAATGAGCAGTTCTTC.

The chain carries TRBV19 and TRBJ2-1; 13 positions match TRBD2. The length of the CDR3 is 15 residues. The V gene end was trimmed by 5 bases and the J gene end by 9 bases; junction bases not matched to a gene: 7. Germline CDR1 reads LNHDA; CDR2 reads SQIVND (reference sequence). The CDR3 loop is CASSLLAGGPSEQFF. CDR3 nucleotides: TGTGCCAGTAGTCTACTAGCGGGAGGGCCGTCTGAGCAGTTCTTC.

V gene TRBV5-1 combines with J gene TRBJ2-7; D may be TRBD2 (5 bases). V was pared by 4 bases and J by 3 bases, with 14 bases between. There are 14 residues in the CDR3. From germline, CDR1 is SGHRS and CDR2 YFSETQ. DNA of the CDR3: TGCGCCAGCAGCACCGGACTGGTAAGCTACGAGCAGTACTTC. Its translation: CASSTGLVSYEQYF. Supplemented by reference TRBV5-1 and TRBJ2-7, the full variable domain reads KAGVTQTPRYLIKTRGQQVTLSCSPISGHRSVSWYQQTPGQGLQFLFEYFSETQRNKGNFPGRFSGRQFSNSRSEMNVSTLELGDSALYLCASSTGLVSYEQYFGPGTRLTVT.

This clonotype appeared a few times. The V and J genes are TRBV7-9 and TRBJ1-2, with 12 bases identical to TRBD1. Germline CDR1 reads SEHNR; CDR2 reads FQNEAQ (reference sequence). Losses at the gene ends were 5 bases for V and 5 bases for J; bases not matched to a gene: 3. The CDR3 consists of 14 residues. CDR3 region: CASSGTGGWYGYTF. CDR3 DNA: TGTGCCAGCAGCGGGACAGGGGGCTGGTATGGCTACACCTTC.